These 16 T cell receptor beta chains were all obtained from the same sample, sequenced in a study of blood T cell repertoires in COVID-19. Generated by immunoSEQ multiplex PCR, the TCRdb table keeps only in-frame clones and is missing some. The data hold about 26,000 clones, with 85% to 90% observed a single time. The sample comprised peripheral blood. Receptors were obtained from an older man with active COVID-19.

CDR3 residues: CASSQGRGGLSTDTQYF. The CDR3 coding sequence is TGTGCCAGCAGCCAAGGTCGAGGGGGCCTTTCCACAGATACGCAGTATTTT. The chain carries TRBV3-1 (or the pseudogene TRBV3-2) and TRBJ2-3; 7 bases are shared with TRBD1. Germline V CDR1 and CDR2: LGHDT, YNNKEL (reference sequence). The CDR3 covers 17 residues. V gave up 1 base and J gave up 2 bases; unmatched junction bases: 9.

The genes are TRBV7-2 and TRBJ2-2; 7 nucleotides align to TRBD1. This CDR3 region has 16 residues. The ends lost 2 bases at V and 6 bases at J; junction bases unmatched: 9. The germline V gene has CDR1 SGHTA and CDR2 FQGNSA. The CDR3 is CASSLWPTGKSGELFF. The CDR3 DNA reads as TGTGCCAGCAGCTTATGGCCGACAGGGAAGTCCGGGGAGCTGTTTTTT.

The chain recombines TRBV5-1 with TRBJ1-1, with D perhaps matching TRBD1 (5 bases). The germline V gene has CDR1 SGHRS and CDR2 YFSETQ. The CDR3 has 13 residues. Trimming shortened V by 4 bases and J by 5 bases, and 12 bases separated the two germline ends. The CDR3 region has the DNA TGCGCCAGCAGCCTCCAGGGTCTAACTGAAGCTTTCTTT. Its protein product is CASSLQGLTEAFF.

V usage is TRBV5-1 and J usage is TRBJ2-5, with D tentatively TRBD2 (6 bases). The CDR3 is 16 residues long. V was clipped by 4 bases and J by 5 bases, with 21 bases between them. CDR1 and CDR2 (germline): SGHRS, YFSETQ. CDR3 bases: TGCGCCAGCAGCCCGGGACTTCTACTCGGCAGTGAGACCCAGTACTTC. Translation gives CASSPGLLLGSETQYF.

The chain carries TRBV18 and TRBJ1-1; a weak D match, TRBD1 (5 bases). The CDR3 spans 13 residues. V was cut by 2 bases and J by 5 bases, with 9 bases left in between. Germline CDR1 KGHSH, CDR2 LQKENI. CDR3 bases: TGTGCCAGCTCACCATGGGGGGAGACTGAAGCTTTCTTT. This gives the protein CASSPWGETEAFF.

This sequence joins TRBV5-6 and TRBJ1-2, with D maybe TRBD1 (5 bases). Germline V gene lookup returns CDR1 SGHDT and CDR2 YYEEEE. With 4 bases removed from V and 4 bases from J, the gap between germline ends came to 23 bases. The CDR3 is made up of 17 amino acids. This CDR3 reads CASSPPPGGVQFYGYTF. The CDR3 coding sequence is TGTGCCAGCAGCCCACCACCGGGGGGGGTTCAGTTCTATGGCTACACCTTC.

This rearrangement joins TRBV4-3 to TRBJ1-5, with a tentative D call TRBD1 (6 bases). CDR1 is LGHNA and CDR2 is YSLEER in the germline V gene. V was pared by 2 bases and J by 7 bases, with 9 bases between. This CDR3 is built from 13 residues. CDR3 DNA: TGCGCCAGCAGCCAAAACAGGGACCAGCCCCAGCATTTT. Translation gives CASSQNRDQPQHF.

The genes are TRBV7-2 and TRBJ2-4; D is possibly TRBD1 (5 bases). V dropped 3 bases and J dropped 0 bases, with 15 bases sitting between them. Looked up from germline, CDR1 is SGHTA and CDR2 is FQGNSA. CDR3 length equals 17 residues. For the CDR3, the DNA is TGTGCCAGCAGCTTTAGGGGTGGGGCGATAGCCAAAAACATTCAGTACTTC. Amino acid sequence: CASSFRGGAIAKNIQYF. Complete variable domain (other parts from reference TRBV7-2 and TRBJ2-4): GAGVSQSPSNKVTEKGKDVELRCDPISGHTALYWYRQSLGQGLEFLIYFQGNSAPDKSGLPSDRFSAERTGGSVSTLTIQRTQQEDSAVYLCASSFRGGAIAKNIQYFGAGTRLSVL.

V is TRBV5-6 and J is TRBJ1-1; 7 nucleotides match TRBD1. The V and J ends lost 5 bases and 2 bases, in that order; junction bases with no gene match: 6. CDR1 SGHDT and CDR2 YYEEEE come from the germline V gene. This CDR3 has 14 amino acids. The CDR3, as DNA: TGTGCCAGCAGGGAGACAGGGAAAAACACTGAAGCTTTCTTT. This encodes CASRETGKNTEAFF. Supplemented by reference TRBV5-6 and TRBJ1-1, the full variable domain reads DAGVTQSPTHLIKTRGQQVTLRCSPKSGHDTVSWYQQALGQGPQFIFQYYEEEERQRGNFPDRFSGHQFPNYSSELNVNALLLGDSALYLCASRETGKNTEAFFGQGTRLTVV.

CDR3 region: CASSPGGQGASNEKLFF. CDR3 coding DNA: TGTGCCAGCAGCCCAGGGGGACAGGGGGCCTCTAATGAAAAACTGTTTTTT. The chain recombines TRBV9 with TRBJ1-4; TRBD1 matches at 12 bases. CDR3 length: 17 amino acids. Germline loops: CDR1 SGDLS, CDR2 YYNGEE. J was trimmed by 3 bases and V by 4 bases; bases with no gene match: 7.

The chain has TRBV4-1 and TRBJ1-5; D remains unclear. The CDR3 has 13 amino acids. Germline V gene sequence: CDR1 MGHRA, CDR2 YSYEKL. V lost 0 bases and J lost 4, with 4 bases in between. In DNA form, the CDR3 reads TGCGCCAGCAGCCAAGAGTTAAATCAGCCCCAGCATTTT. Residues: CASSQELNQPQHF.

The CDR3: CATSDSWGRGADTQYF. CDR3 nucleotides: TGTGCCACCAGTGATTCCTGGGGGCGTGGGGCAGATACGCAGTATTTT. The genes are TRBV24-1 and TRBJ2-3; a possible D gene is TRBD1 (6 bases). V lost 2 bases and J 4 bases, leaving 15 bases between the germline ends. Germline lookup yields CDR1 KGHDR and CDR2 SFDVKD. This CDR3 region has 16 residues.

The chain couples TRBV5-1 to TRBJ2-6; D is perhaps TRBD1 (5 bases). Looked up from germline, CDR1 is SGHRS and CDR2 is YFSETQ. V dropped 0 bases and J dropped 3 bases, with 7 bases sitting between them. The CDR3 covers 15 residues. The CDR3 protein is CASSLVGVGANVLTF. In DNA, the CDR3 is TGCGCCAGCAGCTTGGTAGGGGTTGGGGCCAACGTCCTGACTTTC.

In this sample, this clone turned up a few times. The chain recombines TRBV7-9 with TRBJ2-7; 7 nucleotides align to TRBD1. The CDR3 loop spans 14 amino acids. J lost 5 bases, V lost 2 bases, and 6 bases had no gene match. Germline V gene sequence: CDR1 SEHNR, CDR2 FQNEAQ (reference sequence). In DNA, the CDR3 is TGTGCCAGCAGCTTAACTCAGGGGGAAAACGAGCAGTACTTC. Its translation: CASSLTQGENEQYF.

The chain carries TRBV5-4 and TRBJ2-5; the match to TRBD1 covers 11 bases. Per germline, CDR1 SGHNT and CDR2 YYREEE (reference sequence). Trimming cost V 5 bases and J 5 bases; bases outside gene matches: 11. This CDR3 comprises 16 residues. CDR3 loop: CASSFYGQGAGETQYF. The CDR3 nucleotides read TGTGCCAGCAGTTTTTATGGACAGGGGGCAGGGGAGACCCAGTACTTC.

This clone has just a few counts. The rearrangement links TRBV7-9 to TRBJ1-2; D perhaps matches TRBD1 (5 bases). The V gene lost 0 bases and the J gene lost 4 bases, with 12 bases spanning the gap. Per the germline V gene, CDR1 is SEHNR and CDR2 is FQNEAQ (reference sequence). The CDR3 sequence is 15 residues long. The CDR3 region has the DNA TGTGCCAGCAGCTTAGCGGAGGGGCCGGGCTATGGCTACACCTTC. Protein sequence: CASSLAEGPGYGYTF.